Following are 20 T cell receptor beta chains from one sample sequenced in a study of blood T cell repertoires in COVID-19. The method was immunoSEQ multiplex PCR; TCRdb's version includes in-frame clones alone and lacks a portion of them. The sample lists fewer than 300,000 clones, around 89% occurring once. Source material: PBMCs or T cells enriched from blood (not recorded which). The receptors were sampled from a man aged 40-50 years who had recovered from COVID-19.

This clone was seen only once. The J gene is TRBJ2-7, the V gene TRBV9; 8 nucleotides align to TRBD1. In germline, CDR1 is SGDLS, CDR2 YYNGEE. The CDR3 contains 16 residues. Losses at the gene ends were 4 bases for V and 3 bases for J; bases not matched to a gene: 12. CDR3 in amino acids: CASSLTGTGVVYEQYF. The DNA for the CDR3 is TGTGCCAGCAGCCTAACCGGGACAGGAGTGGTCTACGAGCAGTACTTC.

The CDR3 sequence: CASSVRGVSEKLFF. As DNA, the CDR3 is TGTGCCAGCAGTGTCAGGGGAGTTTCTGAAAAACTGTTTTTT. The chain links TRBV27 to TRBJ1-4; tentatively, D is TRBD1 (6 bases). Germline lookup yields CDR1 MNHEY and CDR2 SMNVEV (reference sequence). The CDR3 consists of 14 residues. V lost 5 bases and J 7 bases, leaving 14 bases between the germline ends.

The CDR3 region has the DNA TGTGCCAGCAGTTACGGGACTGACGAGCAGTACTTC. This gives the protein CASSYGTDEQYF. This chain uses TRBV6-5 with TRBJ2-7; D might be TRBD2 (6 bases). Trimming removed 2 bases from V and 5 bases from J, with 7 bases in between. This CDR3 comprises 12 residues. CDR1 and CDR2 (germline): MNHEY, SVGAGI.

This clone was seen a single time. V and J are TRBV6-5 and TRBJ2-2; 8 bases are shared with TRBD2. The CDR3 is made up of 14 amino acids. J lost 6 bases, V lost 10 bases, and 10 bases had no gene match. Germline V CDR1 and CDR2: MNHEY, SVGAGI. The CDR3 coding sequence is TGTGCCATTAGACCGGGACTAGTCGCCGGGGAGCTGTTTTTT. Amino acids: CAIRPGLVAGELFF.

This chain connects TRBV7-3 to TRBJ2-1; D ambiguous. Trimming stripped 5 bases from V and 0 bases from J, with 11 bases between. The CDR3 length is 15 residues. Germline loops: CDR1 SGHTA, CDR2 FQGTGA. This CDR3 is CASSPRKSSYNEQFF. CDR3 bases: TGTGCCAGCAGCCCCAGGAAAAGCTCCTACAATGAGCAGTTCTTC.

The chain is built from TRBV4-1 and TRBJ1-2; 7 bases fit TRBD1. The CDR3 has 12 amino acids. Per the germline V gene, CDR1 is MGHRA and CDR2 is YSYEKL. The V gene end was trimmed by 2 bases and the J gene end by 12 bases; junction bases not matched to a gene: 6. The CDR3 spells CASSQPQGGHTF. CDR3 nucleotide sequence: TGCGCCAGCAGCCAACCGCAGGGGGGACACACCTTC.

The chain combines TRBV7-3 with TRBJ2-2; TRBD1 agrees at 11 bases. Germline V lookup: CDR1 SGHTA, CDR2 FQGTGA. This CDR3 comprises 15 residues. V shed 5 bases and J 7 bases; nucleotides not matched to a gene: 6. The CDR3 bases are TGTGCCAGCAGCCCCGGACAGGGGGCGCTCGGGGAGCTGTTTTTT. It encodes CASSPGQGALGELFF.

In DNA, the CDR3 is TGCAGCGTTGAAATCCCCCGGACTAGCTCAAGTTTCTCGGAGACCCAGTACTTC. Translating gives CSVEIPRTSSSFSETQYF. The V and J genes are TRBV29-1 and TRBJ2-5; TRBD2 aligns across 8 bases. V shed 2 bases and J 5 bases; nucleotides not matched to a gene: 19. In germline, CDR1 is SQVTM, CDR2 ANQGSEA. CDR3 length: 18 residues.

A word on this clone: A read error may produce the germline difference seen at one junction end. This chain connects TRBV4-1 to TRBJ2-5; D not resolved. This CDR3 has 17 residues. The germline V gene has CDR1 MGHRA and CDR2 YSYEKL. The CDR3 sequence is CASSPKGQAANQETQYF. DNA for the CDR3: TGCGCCAGCAGCCCCAAAGGCCAGGCCGCAAACCAGGAGACCCAGTACTTC.

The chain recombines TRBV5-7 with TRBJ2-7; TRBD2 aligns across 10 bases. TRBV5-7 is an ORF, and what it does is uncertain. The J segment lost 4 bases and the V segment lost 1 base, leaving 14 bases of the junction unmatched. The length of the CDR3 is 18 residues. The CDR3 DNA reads TGTGCCAGCAGCTTGATGAAGTATTGTCTAGCGGGGGAGTACGAGCAGTACTTC. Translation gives CASSLMKYCLAGEYEQYF.

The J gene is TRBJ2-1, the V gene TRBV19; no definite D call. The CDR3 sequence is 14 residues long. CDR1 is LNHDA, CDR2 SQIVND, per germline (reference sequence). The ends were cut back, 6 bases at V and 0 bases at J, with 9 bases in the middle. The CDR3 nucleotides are TGTGCCAGTAGCGACATTAGCTCCTACAATGAGCAGTTCTTC. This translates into CASSDISSYNEQFF.

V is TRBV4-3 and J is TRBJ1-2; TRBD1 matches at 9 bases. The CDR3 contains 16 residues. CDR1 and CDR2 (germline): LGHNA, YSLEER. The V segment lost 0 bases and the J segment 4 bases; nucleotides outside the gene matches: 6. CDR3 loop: CASSQDSGQGPYGYTF. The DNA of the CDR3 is TGCGCCAGCAGCCAAGATTCGGGACAGGGCCCCTATGGCTACACCTTC.

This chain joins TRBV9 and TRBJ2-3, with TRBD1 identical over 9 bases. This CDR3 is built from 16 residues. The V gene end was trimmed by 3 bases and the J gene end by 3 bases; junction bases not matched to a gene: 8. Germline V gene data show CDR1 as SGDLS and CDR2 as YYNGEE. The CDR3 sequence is CASSAIQGAITDTQYF. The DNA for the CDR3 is TGTGCCAGCAGCGCGATACAGGGGGCGATAACAGATACGCAGTATTTT.

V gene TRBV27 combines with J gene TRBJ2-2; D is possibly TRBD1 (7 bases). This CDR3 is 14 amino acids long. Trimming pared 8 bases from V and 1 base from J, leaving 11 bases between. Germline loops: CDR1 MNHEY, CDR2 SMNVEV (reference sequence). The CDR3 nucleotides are TGTGCCAGCGGAGGGGGCATGAACACCGGGGAGCTGTTTTTT. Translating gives CASGGGMNTGELFF.

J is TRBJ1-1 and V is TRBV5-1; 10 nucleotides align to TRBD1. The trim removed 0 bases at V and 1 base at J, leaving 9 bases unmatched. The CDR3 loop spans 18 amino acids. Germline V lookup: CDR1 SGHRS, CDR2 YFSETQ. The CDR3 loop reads CASSLAAPGQGWNTEAFF. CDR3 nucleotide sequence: TGCGCCAGCAGCTTGGCCGCCCCGGGACAGGGGTGGAACACTGAAGCTTTCTTT.

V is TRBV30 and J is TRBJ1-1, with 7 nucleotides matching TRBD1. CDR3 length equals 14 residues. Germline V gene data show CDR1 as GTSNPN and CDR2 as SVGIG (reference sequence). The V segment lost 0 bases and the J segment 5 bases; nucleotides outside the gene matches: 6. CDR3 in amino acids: CAWSVRRGLTEAFF. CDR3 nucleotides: TGTGCCTGGAGTGTACGGAGGGGGCTGACTGAAGCTTTCTTT.

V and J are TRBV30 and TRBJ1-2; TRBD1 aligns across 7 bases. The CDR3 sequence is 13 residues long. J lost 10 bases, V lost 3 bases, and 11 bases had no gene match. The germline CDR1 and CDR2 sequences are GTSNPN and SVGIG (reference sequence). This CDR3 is CAWRLGGTESYTF. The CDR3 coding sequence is TGTGCCTGGAGACTCGGCGGGACAGAGTCCTACACCTTC. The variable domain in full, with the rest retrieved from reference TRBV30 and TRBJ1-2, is SQTIHQWPATLVQPVGSPLSLECTVEGTSNPNLYWYRQAAGRGLQLLFYSVGIGQISSEVPQNLSASRPQDRQFILSSKKLLLSDSGFYLCAWRLGGTESYTFGSGTRLTVV.

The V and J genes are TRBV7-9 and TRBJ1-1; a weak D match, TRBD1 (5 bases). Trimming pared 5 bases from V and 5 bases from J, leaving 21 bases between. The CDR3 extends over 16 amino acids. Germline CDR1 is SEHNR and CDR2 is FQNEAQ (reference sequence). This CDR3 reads CASSAKLSGFLTEAFF. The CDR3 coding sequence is TGTGCCAGCAGCGCAAAGCTGTCAGGGTTTTTGACTGAAGCTTTCTTT.

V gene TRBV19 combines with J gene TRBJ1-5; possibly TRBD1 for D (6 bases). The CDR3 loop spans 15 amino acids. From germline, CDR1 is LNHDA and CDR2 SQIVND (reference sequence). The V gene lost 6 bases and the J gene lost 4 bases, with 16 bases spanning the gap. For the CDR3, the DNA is TGTGCCAGTAGCTCCGGACAGTGGGGGAATCAGCCCCAGCATTTT. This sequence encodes CASSSGQWGNQPQHF.

CDR3 coding DNA: TGTGCCAGTAGTTCGGGGGTTAGAGGCACAGATACGCAGTATTTT. It yields the protein CASSSGVRGTDTQYF. This chain connects TRBV19 to TRBJ2-3; D may be TRBD2 (6 bases). The CDR3 length is 15 residues. Trimming took 5 bases from V and 1 from J, leaving 13 bases between them. Germline V CDR1 and CDR2: LNHDA, SQIVND (reference sequence).